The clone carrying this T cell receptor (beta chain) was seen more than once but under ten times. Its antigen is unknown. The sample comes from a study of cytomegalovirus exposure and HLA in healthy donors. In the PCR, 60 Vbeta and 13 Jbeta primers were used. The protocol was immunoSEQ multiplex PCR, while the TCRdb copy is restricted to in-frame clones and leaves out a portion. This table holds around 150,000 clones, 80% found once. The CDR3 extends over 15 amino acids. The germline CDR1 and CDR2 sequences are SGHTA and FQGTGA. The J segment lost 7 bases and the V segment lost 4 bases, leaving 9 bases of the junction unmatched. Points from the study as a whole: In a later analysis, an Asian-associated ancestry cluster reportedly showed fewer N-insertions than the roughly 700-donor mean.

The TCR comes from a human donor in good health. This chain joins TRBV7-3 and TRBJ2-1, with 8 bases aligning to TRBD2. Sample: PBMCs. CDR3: CASSSHGGAGNEQFF. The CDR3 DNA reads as TGTGCCAGCAGCTCTCACGGGGGGGCAGGTAATGAGCAGTTCTTC.